This T cell receptor beta chain was observed in a study of T cells after yellow fever vaccination. Study-wide context: Fractions containing few cells were prepared with SMART-Seq v4 Ultra Low Input.

The germline V gene has CDR1 LNHNV and CDR2 YYDKDF (reference sequence). The ends were cut back, 0 bases at V and 4 bases at J, with 12 bases in the middle. The CDR3 runs to 15 residues. TCRdb re-derived calls from the 5' RACE reads in MiXCR, one entry per CDR3 protein. In the table there are 150,000 to 200,000 distinct CDR3 sequences, approximately 10% of which are singletons. Study results and caveats: By day 5 rather than day 15, the secondary response had peaked, though it was weaker. Repertoires obtained by FACS sorting could include abundant clonotypes that entered as contaminants from the bulk population.

This clonotype has at least ten counts. Antigen unknown. This rearrangement joins TRBV15 to TRBJ1-2, with D perhaps matching TRBD1 (5 bases). The receptor comes from a man between 18 and 29 years old who received the YFV17D yellow fever vaccine. The sequences come from CD8+ T cells sorted from PBMCs, collected 15 days after the yellow fever booster vaccination. CDR3 protein: CATSRDLGETYGYTF. The CDR3 bases are TGTGCCACCAGCAGAGATCTGGGGGAGACCTATGGCTACACCTTC.